This T cell receptor (beta chain) was profiled in a study of Graves' ophthalmopathy and Graves' hyperthyroidism. Study-level results: Ophthalmopathy progression predictions by the model showed 72.22% specificity and roughly 70% sensitivity.

In regard to this clonotype: Its target is unknown. An end of the junction does not agree with germline; a read error may underlie this.

TCR beta CDR3 regions were amplified from RNA transcripts. HTBI-primed RT-PCR formed the first round, and a multiplex PCR formed the second. Via MiXCR, TCRdb re-called the multiplex PCR reads, giving one row per CDR3 protein. The data show around 590,000 distinct CDR3 sequences, about 35% seen once. Per germline, CDR1 SEHNR and CDR2 FQNEAQ (reference sequence). The CDR3 has 12 residues. The clonotype comes from an adult man with Graves' hyperthyroidism. The specimen was peripheral blood or thyroid tissue (not recorded which). The chain uses TRBV7-9 and TRBJ2-7; D uncertain. The J call may not be correct, given that the DNA end is closer to TRBJ2-1. CDR3 loop: CASCDEYNEQFF. In nucleotides, the CDR3 is TGCGCCAGCTGTGACGAGTACAATGAGCAGTTCTTC.